The rows below give T cell receptor beta chains drawn from one sample of a study of cytomegalovirus exposure and HLA in healthy donors. Profiling relied on immunoSEQ multiplex PCR, and the TCRdb table lists in-frame clones only, not all of them. The sample carries about 160,000 clones, roughly 80% recorded once. The sequencing input was PBMCs. Receptor source: a woman aged 25 to 39 in good health and CMV-seronegative. The conserved cysteine and the conserved F or W are not part of the CDR3 here. Fields, in order: V gene, J gene, CDR3 protein.

>TRBV28|TRBJ2-7
ASSLGRGQY
>TRBV6-5|TRBJ1-2
ASSHQGEDGYT
>TRBV30|TRBJ2-5
ACQAVKQETQY
>TRBV15|TRBJ1-1
ATSRDRATTEAF
>TRBV6-1|TRBJ1-5
ASLTGSQPQH
>TRBV2|TRBJ2-7
ASRDLSGQNYEQY
>TRBV18|TRBJ1-2
ASSPTAGGAINGYT
>TRBV30|TRBJ1-1
AWTVNTEAF
>TRBV30|TRBJ2-1
AWSVRGGGDEQF
>TRBV29-1|TRBJ1-2
SVRDNGYGYT
>TRBV28|TRBJ1-1
ASLSPGVPRSETEAF
>TRBV5-1|TRBJ1-2
ASSFTANYGYT
>TRBV18|TRBJ1-1
ASSPGTTTNTEAF
>TRBV6-5|TRBJ1-5
ASRAHRDNQPQH
>TRBV5-8|TRBJ2-2
ASSFNRGNTGELF
>TRBV2|TRBJ2-1
ATGTYPYNEQF
>TRBV5-8|TRBJ2-7
ASSPGTGGFYEQY
>TRBV6-1|TRBJ1-2
ASSELRRVNSPGYT
>TRBV7-3|TRBJ1-6
ASSSQRNSPLH
>TRBV27|TRBJ2-7
ASSLSKAGVTYEQY
>TRBV30|TRBJ2-3
AWSGLRGTMPGTDTQY
>TRBV5-1|TRBJ2-3
ASGPGSGGAPDTQY
>TRBV29-1|TRBJ2-7
SVIGQGASYEQY
>TRBV5-1|TRBJ2-5
ASSFIPTASGETQY
>TRBV5-4|TRBJ1-1
ASSIRTGGHTEAF
>TRBV19|TRBJ1-2
ASSYLTGDHGYT
>TRBV30|TRBJ1-2
AWRLAPATNYGYT
>TRBV28|TRBJ2-7
ASTQGGDYEQY
>TRBV30|TRBJ2-2
AWSGRANTGELF
>TRBV19|TRBJ2-2
ASSIDRANTGELF
>TRBV30|TRBJ1-2
AWSAGGPGYT
>TRBV9|TRBJ1-2
ASSVEVGQYGYT
>TRBV15|TRBJ1-5
ATSREGGSNQPQH
>TRBV28|TRBJ2-7
ASSFPGWEQY
>TRBV5-3|TRBJ1-1
AKPNGVL
>TRBV28|TRBJ2-7
ASSLAGAIDEQY
>TRBV27|TRBJ1-2
ASSKGGQKTNGYT
>TRBV18|TRBJ2-6
ASSADRTGANVLT
>TRBV18|TRBJ2-7
ASSPGTGGWYEQY
>TRBV27|TRBJ1-1
ASSFYGQTEAF
>TRBV6-5|TRBJ1-6
ATSTGGSPLH
>TRBV5-1|TRBJ1-1
ASSQGRGPTRGAF
>TRBV4-1|TRBJ2-7
ASSHGLADFYEQY
>TRBV9|TRBJ1-2
ASSLQAEGGGYGYT
>TRBV9|TRBJ2-1
ASSQTGGALNEQF
>TRBV5-4|TRBJ2-3
ASSSPGGLSTDTQY
>TRBV29-1|TRBJ1-5
SVSGSGNQPQH
>TRBV19|TRBJ1-1
ASSIGQGYTEAF
>TRBV21-1|TRBJ1-1
ASSPRGDRVGVMNTEAF
>TRBV5-1|TRBJ2-1
ASSLASSGGVREQF
>TRBV4-1|TRBJ1-2
ASSQEGGQGSDGYT
>TRBV9|TRBJ2-1
ASSVGGGSSYNEQF
>TRBV9|TRBJ1-5
ASSVICAWDRGGDSNQPQH
>TRBV2|TRBJ2-7
ASSESGARASYEQY
>TRBV12-5|TRBJ1-5
ASGLYPPYSTGGMIGNQPQH
>TRBV19|TRBJ1-2
ASKPTGSVGSYT
>TRBV6-5|TRBJ1-2
ASKLTADYGYT